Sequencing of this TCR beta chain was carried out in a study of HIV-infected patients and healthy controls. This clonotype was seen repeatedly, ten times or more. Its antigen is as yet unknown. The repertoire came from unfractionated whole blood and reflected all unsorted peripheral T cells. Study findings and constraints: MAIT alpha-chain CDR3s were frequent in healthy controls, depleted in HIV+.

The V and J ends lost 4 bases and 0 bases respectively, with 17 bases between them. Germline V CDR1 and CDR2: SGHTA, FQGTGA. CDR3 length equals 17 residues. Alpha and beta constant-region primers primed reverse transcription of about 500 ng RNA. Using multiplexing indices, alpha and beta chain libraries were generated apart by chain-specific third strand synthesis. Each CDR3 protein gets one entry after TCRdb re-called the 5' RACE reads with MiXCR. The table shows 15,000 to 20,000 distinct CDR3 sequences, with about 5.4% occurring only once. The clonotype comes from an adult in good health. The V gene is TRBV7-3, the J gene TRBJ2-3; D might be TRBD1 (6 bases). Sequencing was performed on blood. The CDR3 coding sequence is TGTGCCAGCAGCTCAGGGGCCGGAATAACTAGCACAGATACGCAGTATTTT. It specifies CASSSGAGITSTDTQYF. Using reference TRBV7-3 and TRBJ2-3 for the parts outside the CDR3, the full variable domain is GAGVSQTPSNKVTEKGKYVELRCDPISGHTALYWYRQSLGQGPEFLIYFQGTGAADDSGLPNDRFFAVRPEGSVSTLKIQRTERGDSAVYLCASSSGAGITSTDTQYFGPGTRLTVL.